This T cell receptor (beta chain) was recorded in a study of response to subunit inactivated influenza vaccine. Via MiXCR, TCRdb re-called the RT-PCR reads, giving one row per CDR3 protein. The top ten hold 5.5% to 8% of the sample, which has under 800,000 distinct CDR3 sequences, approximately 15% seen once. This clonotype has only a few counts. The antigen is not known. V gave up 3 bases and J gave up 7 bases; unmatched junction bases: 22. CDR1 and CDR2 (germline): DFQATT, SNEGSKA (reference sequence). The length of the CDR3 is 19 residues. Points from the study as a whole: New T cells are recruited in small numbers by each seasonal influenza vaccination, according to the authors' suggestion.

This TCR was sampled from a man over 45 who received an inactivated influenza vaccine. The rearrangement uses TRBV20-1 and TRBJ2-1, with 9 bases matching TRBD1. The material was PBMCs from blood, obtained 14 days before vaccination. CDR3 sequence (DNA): TGCAGTGCTAGGCCACCGGGACAGGGAGGACGAGTGAGAAGAAATGAGCAGTTCTTC. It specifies CSARPPGQGGRVRRNEQFF.